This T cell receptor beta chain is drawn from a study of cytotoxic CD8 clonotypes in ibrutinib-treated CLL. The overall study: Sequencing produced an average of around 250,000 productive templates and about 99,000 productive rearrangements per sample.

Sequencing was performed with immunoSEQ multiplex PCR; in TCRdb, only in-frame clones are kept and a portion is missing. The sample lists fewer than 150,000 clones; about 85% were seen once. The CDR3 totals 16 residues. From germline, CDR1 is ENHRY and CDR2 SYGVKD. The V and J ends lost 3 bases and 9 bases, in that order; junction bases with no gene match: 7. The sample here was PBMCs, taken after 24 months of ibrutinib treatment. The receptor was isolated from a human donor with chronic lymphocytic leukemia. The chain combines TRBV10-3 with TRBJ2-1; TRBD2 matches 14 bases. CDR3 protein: CAISDSTSGGAGEQFF. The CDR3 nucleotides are TGTGCCATCAGTGATTCGACTAGCGGGGGGGCTGGTGAGCAGTTCTTC.